The TCR beta chain under discussion was sequenced for a study of OX40 agonist ivuxolimab in advanced cancers. The table came from immunoSEQ multiplex PCR; TCRdb's copy has only in-frame clones and leaves some out. Of 30,000 to 40,000 clones detected, over 80% appear once; the ten largest clones hold about 20%. The V and J ends lost 6 bases and 4 bases respectively, with 10 bases between them. The V gene's germline CDR1 is KGHSH and CDR2 LQKENI. The CDR3 length is 13 residues. The material was CD4+ or CD8+ T cells sorted from blood, obtained in a trial of the OX40 agonist ivuxolimab. The receptor comes from an adult with an advanced solid tumor such as melanoma, head and neck, liver or kidney cancer. This sequence joins TRBV18 and TRBJ1-3; D not resolved. The CDR3 nucleotides are TGTGCCAGCTCCCCCAAACAGGGAAACACCATATATTTT. Protein sequence: CASSPKQGNTIYF.